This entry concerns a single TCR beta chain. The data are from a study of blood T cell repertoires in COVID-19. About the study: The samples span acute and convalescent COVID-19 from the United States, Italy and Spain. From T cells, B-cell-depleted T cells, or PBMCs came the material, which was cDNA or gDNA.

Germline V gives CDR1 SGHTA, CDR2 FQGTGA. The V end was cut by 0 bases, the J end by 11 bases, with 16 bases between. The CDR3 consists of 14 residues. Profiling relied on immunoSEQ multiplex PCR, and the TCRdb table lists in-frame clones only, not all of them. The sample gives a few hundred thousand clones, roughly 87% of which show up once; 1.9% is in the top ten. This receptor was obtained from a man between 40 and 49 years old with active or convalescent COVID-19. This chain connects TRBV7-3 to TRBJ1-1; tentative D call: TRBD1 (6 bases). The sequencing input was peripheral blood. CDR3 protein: CASSLTGTHIGAFF. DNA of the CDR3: TGTGCCAGCAGCTTAACCGGGACACATATCGGGGCTTTCTTT.